The clone carrying this T cell receptor beta chain has only one observation. The antigen is unknown. Vbeta (60) and Jbeta (13) primers were used in the PCR. TCRdb's table, derived via immunoSEQ multiplex PCR, lists solely in-frame clones and lacks some. The table shows around 170,000 clones, with about 78% occurring only once. The data originate from a study of cytomegalovirus exposure and HLA in healthy donors. Overall study findings and caveats: Through in vitro validation, three CMV-associated chains were shown to be specific for CMV antigens. Productive status was seen about 87% or about 30% of the time for most TCR beta V segments in an earlier analysis. The study had only CMV serostatus as immune exposure information.

Sequencing was performed on PBMCs. This receptor was taken from a male donor in good health and CMV-seronegative.

CDR3 DNA sequence: TGTGCCAGCAGCGTAGACGGGGACAGGGGGCTCTATGGCTACACCTTC. Amino acids: CASSVDGDRGLYGYTF. This chain joins TRBV9 and TRBJ1-2; TRBD1 matches at 12 bases. V shed 0 bases, J shed 4 bases, and the junction held 4 bases outside the gene matches. CDR1 is SGDLS, CDR2 YYNGEE, per germline. CDR3 length equals 16 residues.